This passage covers 23 T cell receptor beta chains from one sample sequenced in a study of CD4 T cells in relation to SARS-CoV-2 and coronaviruses. Assay used: immunoSEQ multiplex PCR; TCRdb lists only in-frame clones, some missing. Altogether approximately 60,000 clones are present, 90% to 95% being singletons, with the ten largest covering around 0.4%. Sequencing input: naive CD4+ T cells from PBMCs. Subset meaning: naive CD4+ T cells isolated by negative enrichment. These receptors all stem from an adult with COVID-19.

The V call is TRBV10-3, the J call TRBJ2-7; D possibly corresponds to TRBD2 (7 bases). The V and J ends lost 4 bases and 0 bases respectively, with 16 bases between them. CDR1 and CDR2 from the germline V gene are ENHRY and SYGVKD. The CDR3 covers 16 residues. CDR3 in DNA: TGTGCCATCAGTGTAATTTCGGGGGGCGACTCCTACGAGCAGTACTTC. Translation gives CAISVISGGDSYEQYF.

The V and J genes are TRBV11-1 and TRBJ2-1; unclear D gene. The CDR3 totals 15 residues. Trimming pared 1 base from V and 4 bases from J, leaving 11 bases between. Germline CDR1 is SGHAT and CDR2 is FQDESV (reference sequence). CDR3 sequence (DNA): TGTGCCAGCAGCTTAGAGCTCTCCGCGTACAATGAGCAGTTCTTC. Protein: CASSLELSAYNEQFF. Using reference TRBV11-1 and TRBJ2-1 for the parts outside the CDR3, the full variable domain is EAEVAQSPRYKITEKSQAVAFWCDPISGHATLYWYRQILGQGPELLVQFQDESVVDDSQLPKDRFSAERLKGVDSTLKIQPAELGDSAMYLCASSLELSAYNEQFFGPGTRLTVL.

The chain joins TRBV7-6 to TRBJ2-3; TRBD2 agrees at 14 bases. The germline V gene has CDR1 SGHVS and CDR2 FNYEAQ. J gave up 7 bases and V 4 bases, and 10 bases lay outside the gene matches. The CDR3 consists of 17 residues. CDR3 sequence: CASSSLRLAGGTYTQYF. For the CDR3, the DNA is TGTGCCAGCAGCTCCTTGAGACTAGCGGGAGGGACATATACGCAGTATTTT.

The J gene is TRBJ2-1, the V gene TRBV28, with 11 bases lining up with TRBD2. The V and J ends lost 6 bases and 4 bases, in that order; junction bases with no gene match: 5. This CDR3 contains 15 residues. Germline CDR1 is MDHEN and CDR2 is SYDVKM. In DNA form, the CDR3 reads TGTGCCAGCAGCCTACTAGCGGGAGCATACAATGAGCAGTTCTTC. This translates into CASSLLAGAYNEQFF.

V gene TRBV28 combines with J gene TRBJ2-1, with D perhaps matching TRBD1 or TRBD2 (5 bases each). Germline CDR1 is MDHEN and CDR2 is SYDVKM. The CDR3 sequence is 14 residues long. V was shortened by 2 bases and J by 8 bases, with 13 bases between the two germline ends. CDR3 DNA sequence: TGTGCCAGCAGTTTACCCGGGACCGGCCATGAGCAGTTCTTC. Translating it yields CASSLPGTGHEQFF.

The rearrangement joins TRBV28 to TRBJ2-1; unclear D gene. This CDR3 spans 12 amino acids. V dropped 3 bases and J dropped 9 bases, with 9 bases sitting between them. The germline V gene encodes CDR1 MDHEN and CDR2 SYDVKM. The CDR3 sequence is CASSLGIGEQFF. The DNA for the CDR3 is TGTGCCAGCAGTTTGGGGATCGGTGAGCAGTTCTTC.

The chain uses TRBV7-2 and TRBJ2-6; D gene unclear. The CDR3 loop spans 16 amino acids. Germline V lookup: CDR1 SGHTA, CDR2 FQGNSA. The V end lost 0 bases, the J end lost 0 bases, and 6 bases lay between the germline ends. CDR3 in DNA: TGTGCCAGCAGCTTAGCCGTAGCCTCTGGGGCCAACGTCCTGACTTTC. Amino acids: CASSLAVASGANVLTF.

The rearrangement joins TRBV19 to TRBJ1-5; 8 positions match TRBD1. Germline trimming cut 6 bases from V and 0 bases from J; bases unmatched to any gene: 4. The CDR3 runs 15 residues. Germline V gene lookup returns CDR1 LNHDA and CDR2 SQIVND (reference sequence). The CDR3 DNA follows: TGTGCCAGTAGCAGGACAGGGTTTAGCAATCAGCCCCAGCATTTT. Amino acid sequence: CASSRTGFSNQPQHF.

The gene calls are TRBV9 and TRBJ1-1; D ambiguous. The CDR3 spans 14 residues. Trimming removed 3 bases at V and 1 base at J, with 10 bases between. CDR1 and CDR2 from the germline V gene are SGDLS and YYNGEE. For the CDR3, the DNA is TGTGCCAGCAGCGGCGGAGTTGGGAACACTGAAGCTTTCTTT. Protein: CASSGGVGNTEAFF.

The chain combines TRBV28 with TRBJ2-7; D may correspond to TRBD1 or TRBD2 (5 bases each). The germline V and J ends were trimmed by 6 bases and 6 bases, with 18 bases remaining between them. There are 14 residues in the CDR3. Germline loops: CDR1 MDHEN, CDR2 SYDVKM. The CDR3 reads CASRIMGSRGEQYF. In nucleotides, the CDR3 is TGTGCCAGCAGGATAATGGGGTCGAGGGGCGAGCAGTACTTC.

The J gene is TRBJ1-6, the V gene TRBV4-3; the match to TRBD1 covers 8 bases. Trimming at V came to 0 bases and at J to 5 bases, leaving 3 bases not matched to a gene. The length of the CDR3 is 16 residues. Germline values: CDR1 LGHNA, CDR2 YSLEER. CDR3 protein: CASSQDWDRHNSPLHF. Written as DNA, the CDR3 is TGCGCCAGCAGCCAAGATTGGGACAGGCATAATTCACCCCTCCACTTT.

V is TRBV11-2 and J is TRBJ2-3; unclear D gene. The germline V and J ends were trimmed by 1 base and 2 bases, with 10 bases remaining between them. Germline lookup yields CDR1 SGHAT and CDR2 FQNNGV. This CDR3 contains 15 residues. The CDR3 nucleotides read TGTGCCAGCAGCTTAGCCGGCAGACCCACAGATACGCAGTATTTT. Encoded protein: CASSLAGRPTDTQYF.

This clone was recorded once. CDR3 sequence reads: CASSPATGTVDYNEQFF. The CDR3 nucleotides are TGTGCCAGCTCACCTGCCACCGGGACAGTGGACTACAATGAGCAGTTCTTC. The V call is TRBV18, the J call TRBJ2-1; 7 nucleotides line up with TRBD1. The trim removed 3 bases at V and 3 bases at J, leaving 11 bases unmatched. CDR1 is KGHSH and CDR2 is LQKENI in the germline V gene. This CDR3 has 17 residues.

The chain couples TRBV7-9 to TRBJ2-7; TRBD1 agrees at 8 bases. This CDR3 is built from 16 residues. V gave up 4 bases and J gave up 5 bases; unmatched junction bases: 13. Germline V gene sequence: CDR1 SEHNR, CDR2 FQNEAQ (reference sequence). The CDR3 region is CASSSPQGALADEQYF. Written as DNA, the CDR3 is TGTGCCAGCAGCTCGCCCCAGGGGGCCTTGGCGGACGAGCAGTACTTC.

This chain uses TRBV5-1 with TRBJ2-1; TRBD2 aligns across 11 bases. The CDR3 is made up of 15 amino acids. V shed 4 bases and J 5 bases; nucleotides not matched to a gene: 5. Germline CDR1 SGHRS, CDR2 YFSETQ. The CDR3 is CASSEGLADHNEQFF. CDR3 DNA: TGCGCCAGCAGCGAGGGACTAGCGGATCACAATGAGCAGTTCTTC.

V usage is TRBV19 and J usage is TRBJ2-3; D possibly uses TRBD1 or TRBD2 (6 bases each). From germline, CDR1 is LNHDA and CDR2 SQIVND (reference sequence). The CDR3 length is 17 residues. Trimming took off 3 bases at V and 3 bases at J, with 19 bases between the two ends. The CDR3 nucleotides are TGTGCCAGTAGTATGGTCGGCAGGGGAGGAGGAACAGATACGCAGTATTTT. Amino acids: CASSMVGRGGGTDTQYF.

This rearrangement joins TRBV1 to TRBJ2-7; the table names TRBD2, a call not compared with the DNA. TRBV1 is given as a pseudogene. The CDR3 totals 17 residues. The CDR3 sequence is CTSSRDEAGAVPYEQYF. The DNA for the CDR3 is TGCACCAGCAGCCGGGATGAGGCGGGAGCGGTCCCCTACGAGCAGTACTTC.

The rearrangement links TRBV30 to TRBJ2-1; weak D call: TRBD2 (5 bases). Germline assignment: CDR1 GTSNPN and CDR2 SVGIG (reference sequence). V lost 0 bases and J 7 bases, leaving 19 bases between the germline ends. The CDR3 contains 16 residues. Here the CDR3 DNA reads TGTGCCTGGAGTGTACCCGCCGGGGTTAGCCGTAATGAGCAGTTCTTC. This sequence encodes CAWSVPAGVSRNEQFF.

This chain links TRBV4-1 with TRBJ1-5, with unresolved D. Deletions cut 7 bases from V and 7 bases from J, with 17 bases between. The CDR3 has 14 amino acids. The germline gives CDR1 MGHRA, CDR2 YSYEKL. The CDR3 here is CASTRVPGGQPQHF. CDR3 sequence (DNA): TGCGCCAGCACCCGAGTTCCAGGCGGGCAGCCCCAGCATTTT.

The genes are TRBV24-1 and TRBJ2-1; 7 nucleotides align to TRBD2. The germline V gene has CDR1 KGHDR and CDR2 SFDVKD. V was pared by 9 bases and J by 8 bases, with 12 bases of the junction left unmatched. The CDR3 sequence is 14 residues long. In DNA, the CDR3 is TGTGCCACCGCCCCTGGGGGGGTGGGGGATGAGCAGTTCTTC. This sequence encodes CATAPGGVGDEQFF.

The V gene is TRBV7-8, the J gene TRBJ1-3, with a possible D match to TRBD1 (5 bases). The CDR3 is 14 residues long. V was cut by 4 bases and J by 4 bases, with 11 bases left in between. Per the germline V gene, CDR1 is SGHVS and CDR2 is FQNEAQ. CDR3 loop: CASSSQVYGNTIYF. Here the CDR3 DNA reads TGTGCCAGCAGCTCACAGGTTTACGGAAACACCATATATTTT. Based on the CDR3 plus reference TRBV7-8 and TRBJ1-3, the full variable domain is GAGVSQSPRYKVAKRGQDVALRCDPISGHVSLFWYQQALGQGPEFLTYFQNEAQLDKSGLPSDRFFAERPEGSVSTLKIQRTQQEDSAVYLCASSSQVYGNTIYFGEGSWLTVV.

The V gene is TRBV5-4, the J gene TRBJ1-4; TRBD1 matches 7 bases. Germline-derived CDR1 and CDR2 are SGHNT and YYREEE (reference sequence). With 4 bases clipped from V and 4 bases from J, the junction kept 10 bases outside the gene matches. CDR3 size: 16 residues. For the CDR3, the DNA is TGTGCCAGCAGCCCCGGGACAGCCGAGAATAATGAAAAACTGTTTTTT. It codes for CASSPGTAENNEKLFF.

This rearrangement joins TRBV19 to TRBJ2-7; a possible D gene is TRBD2 (5 bases). This CDR3 has 15 amino acids. Germline-derived CDR1 and CDR2 are LNHDA and SQIVND (reference sequence). The V end lost 4 bases, the J end lost 3 bases, and 16 bases lay between the germline ends. CDR3 sequence reads: CASSRVAHPNYEQYF. Here the CDR3 DNA reads TGTGCCAGTAGTAGGGTAGCGCACCCCAACTACGAGCAGTACTTC.